The 10 T cell receptor beta chains presented below share a single source sample, sequenced in a study of blood T cell repertoires in COVID-19. Profiling relied on immunoSEQ multiplex PCR, and the TCRdb table lists in-frame clones only, not all of them. The sample consists of roughly 200,000 clones, roughly 80% of them appearing once. The specimen sequenced was peripheral blood. The receptors were sampled from an elderly woman with active or convalescent COVID-19.

The CDR3 bases are TGTGCCAGCAGCCTTCTAGCGGGAGGGCGAGGTGAGCAGTTCTTC. Amino acid sequence: CASSLLAGGRGEQFF. The chain carries TRBV27 and TRBJ2-1; 12 positions agree with TRBD2. Germline V gene data show CDR1 as MNHEY and CDR2 as SMNVEV (reference sequence). V shed 6 bases and J 9 bases; nucleotides not matched to a gene: 9. This CDR3 has 15 residues.

The genes are TRBV9 and TRBJ2-1; D gene ambiguous. V lost 0 bases and J lost 5, with 12 bases in between. The CDR3 loop spans 15 amino acids. Per germline, CDR1 SGDLS and CDR2 YYNGEE. Here the CDR3 DNA reads TGTGCCAGCAGCGTAGGATCCTTCGAGCACAATGAGCAGTTCTTC. As protein: CASSVGSFEHNEQFF.

The chain uses TRBV28 and TRBJ2-7; 8 bases agree with TRBD2. J was trimmed by 1 base and V by 2 bases; bases with no gene match: 4. Germline V gene lookup returns CDR1 MDHEN and CDR2 SYDVKM. This CDR3 contains 15 residues. In DNA, the CDR3 is TGTGCCAGCAGTTTAACTAGCGGACCATCCTACGAGCAGTACTTC. It translates to CASSLTSGPSYEQYF.

J is TRBJ1-4 and V is TRBV18; no clear D gene. Germline loops: CDR1 KGHSH, CDR2 LQKENI. The V and J ends lost 2 bases and 1 base respectively, with 8 bases between them. The CDR3 is 15 amino acids. CDR3 in amino acids: CASSPLTGTNEKLFF. In DNA, the CDR3 is TGTGCCAGCTCACCATTGACGGGAACTAATGAAAAACTGTTTTTT.

This clone occurred a few times. The chain couples TRBV5-1 to TRBJ2-2; possibly TRBD2 for D (6 bases). CDR1 is SGHRS, CDR2 YFSETQ, per germline. Trimming cost V 6 bases and J 0 bases, with 24 bases left between them. The CDR3 has 19 residues. CDR3 DNA: TGCGCCAGCACGCTAACCCCACCGGGACTCAACGCGAACACCGGGGAGCTGTTTTTT. As protein: CASTLTPPGLNANTGELFF.

V usage is TRBV11-2 and J usage is TRBJ2-2; a possible D gene is TRBD1 (6 bases). V lost 5 bases, J lost 7 bases, and 20 bases lay in between. CDR3 size: 16 residues. Germline V gene data show CDR1 as SGHAT and CDR2 as FQNNGV. The CDR3 sequence: CASSQTPGAVGGELFF. The CDR3 region has the DNA TGTGCCAGCAGCCAAACACCAGGGGCGGTTGGCGGGGAGCTGTTTTTT.

V is TRBV7-2 and J is TRBJ2-7, with 8 positions matching TRBD2. V dropped 3 bases and J dropped 6; count of bases not matched to a gene: 10. CDR1 and CDR2 from the germline V gene are SGHTA and FQGNSA. This CDR3 contains 15 residues. The CDR3 region has the DNA TGTGCCAGCAGCTTGACGGGGGGGCCGGAGGGCGAGCAGTACTTC. It is translated as CASSLTGGPEGEQYF.

This clone was seen once. At one end the junction does not follow the germline gene, possibly because of a read error. The rearrangement uses TRBV5-8 and TRBJ1-2; the match to TRBD1 covers 7 bases. Germline lookup yields CDR1 SGHTS and CDR2 YDEGEE. This CDR3 is 14 amino acids long. DNA of the CDR3: TGTGCCAGCAGTTTGGACAGGCCTAACTATGGCTACACCTTC. It is translated as CASSLDRPNYGYTF.

This clone appeared a few times. V gene TRBV5-6 combines with J gene TRBJ2-3; TRBD1 is a possible D gene (6 bases). CDR1 and CDR2 (germline): SGHDT, YYEEEE. V was shortened by 3 bases and J by 6 bases, with 11 bases between the two germline ends. This CDR3 has 13 amino acids. The CDR3 DNA is TGTGCCAGCAGCTCACAGGGATCCGATACGCAGTATTTT. It codes for CASSSQGSDTQYF.

This clone was recorded once. The chain carries TRBV6-5 and TRBJ2-1, with TRBD2 as a possible D gene (6 bases). The CDR3 loop spans 15 amino acids. The germline CDR1 and CDR2 sequences are MNHEY and SVGAGI. V shed 1 base and J shed 2 bases, with 9 bases lying between them. CDR3 in DNA: TGTGCCAGCAGTTACTATGCGGGACCCTACAATGAGCAGTTCTTC. It is translated as CASSYYAGPYNEQFF.